One sample yielded the 22 T cell receptor beta chains listed below, sequenced in a study of blood T cells in healthy people across ages (dated by TCRdb to the mid-2010s). Library generation was performed with 5' RACE. Sequencing instrument: Illumina HiSeq 2500. The second PCR ran for roughly 7 to 11 cycles and used a J-beta primer mix along with a sample-barcoded 5' primer. Clones were called with MiXCR by TCRdb after fastp trimmed the public reads at Q25, and only in-frame beta chains were retained. When rows share a CDR3 protein, they turn into one entry using the most common DNA and genes. The sample includes some 920,000 distinct CDR3 sequences, with around 54% observed a single time. Over 20% of the sample is taken by the ten largest. Material: blood. The origin of the receptors is a woman aged 60-75 years in good health.

V usage is TRBV28 and J usage is TRBJ2-5, with D perhaps matching TRBD1 (6 bases). The J call may be wrong; the DNA end is better matched by TRBJ2-7. Germline values: CDR1 MDHEN, CDR2 SYDVKM. The CDR3 is made up of 13 amino acids. CDR3 DNA sequence: TGTGCCAGCAGCTGGGACAACATATACGAGCAGTACTTC. It yields the protein CASSWDNIYEQYF.

V and J are TRBV7-9 and TRBJ2-1; 8 bases match TRBD2. CDR3 length: 17 residues. J gave up 4 bases and V 5 bases, and 13 bases lay outside the gene matches. Germline assignment: CDR1 SEHNR and CDR2 FQNEAQ (reference sequence). As DNA, the CDR3 is TGTGCCAGCAGCCGCCCGCCTAGTAGCGGGATATACAATGAGCAGTTCTTC. Protein sequence: CASSRPPSSGIYNEQFF.

The chain is built from TRBV5-6 and TRBJ2-5; 8 nucleotides line up with TRBD2. Germline assignment: CDR1 SGHDT and CDR2 YYEEEE. This CDR3 spans 15 amino acids. The ends lost 2 bases at V and 1 base at J; junction bases unmatched: 4. CDR3 in amino acids: CASSFLAGLQETQYF. In DNA form, the CDR3 reads TGTGCCAGCAGCTTCCTAGCGGGTCTCCAAGAGACCCAGTACTTC. The full variable domain, with the rest looked up from reference TRBV5-6 and TRBJ2-5, is DAGVTQSPTHLIKTRGQQVTLRCSPKSGHDTVSWYQQALGQGPQFIFQYYEEEERQRGNFPDRFSGHQFPNYSSELNVNALLLGDSALYLCASSFLAGLQETQYFGPGTRLLVL.

This clonotype occurred a few times. This chain connects TRBV14 to TRBJ2-1, with D maybe TRBD1 (5 bases). CDR3 length: 15 amino acids. Per germline, CDR1 SGHDN and CDR2 FVKESK. V was shortened by 6 bases and J by 2 bases, with 14 bases between the two germline ends. The CDR3 coding sequence is TGTGCCAGCAGGGGAAAGGGGTGGGCCTACAATGAGCAGTTCTTC. Its translation: CASRGKGWAYNEQFF. Supplemented by reference TRBV14 and TRBJ2-1, the full variable domain reads EAGVTQFPSHSVIEKGQTVTLRCDPISGHDNLYWYRRVMGKEIKFLLHFVKESKQDESGMPNNRFLAERTGGTYSTLKVQPAELEDSGVYFCASRGKGWAYNEQFFGPGTRLTVL.

The rearrangement joins TRBV15 to TRBJ2-7; 14 positions match TRBD2. Germline CDR1 reads LNHNV; CDR2 reads YYDKDF (reference sequence). The CDR3 totals 17 residues. Trimming at V came to 0 bases and at J to 5 bases, leaving 6 bases not matched to a gene. The CDR3 DNA reads as TGTGCCACCAGCAGAGATCCGACGGGACTAGCGGGAGACGAGCAGTACTTC. It is translated as CATSRDPTGLAGDEQYF.

Worth noting for this clonotype: A junction end diverges from the germline sequence, so it may reflect a read error. J is TRBJ2-5 and V is TRBV7-9; the D call may be TRBD1 or TRBD2 (6 bases each). Germline values: CDR1 SEHNR, CDR2 FQNEAQ (reference sequence). There are 15 residues in the CDR3. The CDR3 region is CAGSLATGGRETQYF. In DNA form, the CDR3 reads TGTGCCGGCAGCTTAGCGACCGGGGGCAGGGAGACCCAGTACTTC.

V usage is TRBV12-3 or TRBV12-4 and J usage is TRBJ2-5; TRBD2 aligns across 14 bases. The tail of the sequence fits TRBJ2-7 better, so the J call may be wrong. The CDR3 is made up of 18 amino acids. CDR3 residues: CASSSFTGTSGSKYEQYF. As DNA, the CDR3 is TGTGCCAGCAGTTCATTCACCGGGACTAGCGGGAGTAAGTACGAGCAGTACTTC.

The rearrangement links TRBV4-2 to TRBJ2-4, with a weak D call TRBD2 (6 bases). Trimming stripped 0 bases from V and 6 bases from J, with 21 bases between. The CDR3 loop spans 18 amino acids. Germline V gene data show CDR1 as LGHNA and CDR2 as YNFKEQ. In DNA, the CDR3 is TGTGCCAGCAGCCAAGAAGGGAGGTTTGGGACTTGGGGAAACATTCAGTACTTC. It is translated as CASSQEGRFGTWGNIQYF.

This rearrangement joins TRBV7-2 to TRBJ2-3; 9 nucleotides agree with TRBD2. V gave up 3 bases and J gave up 4 bases; unmatched junction bases: 5. The CDR3 is 15 amino acids. Per germline, CDR1 SGHTA and CDR2 FQGNSA. The CDR3 nucleotides read TGTGCCAGCAGCTTTAGCGGGAGCGCGGCAGATACGCAGTATTTT. This codes for CASSFSGSAADTQYF.

This chain connects TRBV5-1 to TRBJ2-3; no clear D. Trimming stripped 3 bases from V and 8 bases from J, with 25 bases between. Germline V lookup: CDR1 SGHRS, CDR2 YFSETQ. The CDR3 contains 17 residues. In nucleotides, the CDR3 is TGCGCCAGCAGCTCCGGGTCCCCGGGCCGGACCTACCTTACGCAGTATTTT. Protein: CASSSGSPGRTYLTQYF. Combining the CDR3 with reference TRBV5-1 and TRBJ2-3 gives the whole variable domain KAGVTQTPRYLIKTRGQQVTLSCSPISGHRSVSWYQQTPGQGLQFLFEYFSETQRNKGNFPGRFSGRQFSNSRSEMNVSTLELGDSALYLCASSSGSPGRTYLTQYFGPGTRLTVL.

This clonotype is a singleton in its sample. The rearrangement uses TRBV7-9 and TRBJ2-1, with 7 bases identical to TRBD2. This CDR3 has 14 amino acids. The germline V gene encodes CDR1 SEHNR and CDR2 FQNEAQ (reference sequence). The V and J ends lost 6 bases and 8 bases, in that order; junction bases with no gene match: 10. The CDR3, as DNA: TGTGCCAGCAGACGGACGAGCGGGAAGGATGAGCAGTTCTTC. It encodes CASRRTSGKDEQFF.

V usage is TRBV11-3 and J usage is TRBJ2-7; 8 bases align to TRBD2. The germline V gene encodes CDR1 SGHNT and CDR2 YENEEA. The CDR3 is 14 amino acids. The trim removed 6 bases at V and 5 bases at J, leaving 9 bases unmatched. CDR3 coding DNA: TGTGCCAGCAGTTCCGGGACTAGTCCAAACGAGCAGTACTTC. Its protein is CASSSGTSPNEQYF.

This clonotype occurred a few times. The chain recombines TRBV18 with TRBJ2-5, with 10 bases aligning to TRBD2. The V segment lost 1 base and the J segment 4 bases; nucleotides outside the gene matches: 9. The CDR3 loop spans 17 amino acids. The V gene's germline CDR1 is KGHSH and CDR2 LQKENI. CDR3 amino acids: CASSPLSRLAGGETQYF. The CDR3 coding sequence is TGTGCCAGCTCACCACTTAGCCGACTAGCGGGCGGAGAGACCCAGTACTTC.

The chain couples TRBV7-2 to TRBJ2-1; TRBD2 matches at 11 bases. The CDR3 is 14 residues long. Unmatched junction bases numbered 6, after V lost 5 bases and J lost 9 bases. From germline, CDR1 is SGHTA and CDR2 FQGNSA. The CDR3 DNA reads TGTGCCAGCAGCCGACTAGCGGGAAGGGCTGAGCAGTTCTTC. Translated: CASSRLAGRAEQFF.

The CDR3 bases are TGTGCCAGCTCACTCGACAGGGCCACATACAATGAGCAGTTCTTC. Translating gives CASSLDRATYNEQFF. This chain connects TRBV18 to TRBJ2-1; 7 nucleotides align to TRBD1. Trimming at V came to 4 bases and at J to 4 bases, leaving 7 bases not matched to a gene. CDR1 KGHSH and CDR2 LQKENI come from the germline V gene. This CDR3 is built from 15 residues.

The chain has TRBV10-3 and TRBJ1-1; D is unresolved. CDR1 and CDR2 from the germline V gene are ENHRY and SYGVKD. The CDR3 runs 15 residues. Trimming left V 10 bases short and J 2 bases short, with 20 bases between. CDR3 amino acids: CASSPQQTFNTEAFF. Here the CDR3 DNA reads TGTGCCAGCTCCCCCCAACAGACGTTTAACACTGAAGCTTTCTTT.

V gene TRBV20-1 combines with J gene TRBJ1-4, with 8 bases matching TRBD1. The V segment lost 0 bases and the J segment 13 bases; nucleotides outside the gene matches: 22. Germline V gene sequence: CDR1 DFQATT, CDR2 SNEGSKA (reference sequence). The CDR3 length is 18 residues. This chain's CDR3 is CSARDPGGTRGHLGRLFF. The CDR3 DNA follows: TGCAGTGCTAGAGACCCCGGTGGGACCAGGGGGCACCTGGGGCGACTGTTTTTT.

The chain uses TRBV4-3 and TRBJ2-4; 8 bases match TRBD1. Near its end, the DNA agrees better with TRBJ2-7, so the J call may be wrong. CDR1 and CDR2 (germline): LGHNA, YSLEER. There are 16 residues in the CDR3. The CDR3 region has the DNA TGCGCCAGCAGCCAAATTGCCGGGACAGGCTTACACGAGCAGTACTTC. Residues: CASSQIAGTGLHEQYF.

The chain joins TRBV7-9 to TRBJ1-2, with D possibly matching TRBD1 (6 bases). The CDR3 has 16 amino acids. CDR1 is SEHNR, CDR2 FQNEAQ, per germline (reference sequence). Trimming cost V 1 base and J 2 bases, with 14 bases left between them. The CDR3 sequence: CASSLEEQGWNYGYTF. In DNA, the CDR3 is TGTGCCAGCAGCTTAGAGGAACAGGGTTGGAACTATGGCTACACCTTC.

This chain connects TRBV19 to TRBJ2-3, with D unclear. Germline V gene sequence: CDR1 LNHDA, CDR2 SQIVND (reference sequence). Trimming removed 3 bases from V and 5 bases from J, with 15 bases in between. This CDR3 contains 15 residues. For the CDR3, the DNA is TGTGCCAGTAGTATTCGGTCAGTTAGTATAGATACGCAGTATTTT. Amino acids: CASSIRSVSIDTQYF.

A single count supports this clonotype. The chain combines TRBV20-1 with TRBJ2-3, with TRBD2 identical over 8 bases. Germline assignment: CDR1 DFQATT and CDR2 SNEGSKA (reference sequence). The CDR3 consists of 14 residues. V shed 3 bases, J shed 3 bases, and the junction held 5 bases outside the gene matches. The CDR3 DNA follows: TGCAGTGCTAGTTTTCCTAGCGGGACAGATACGCAGTATTTT. Protein product: CSASFPSGTDTQYF.

This sequence joins TRBV27 and TRBJ2-7; D might be TRBD2 (6 bases). The J call may be faulty, since TRBJ2-5 better matches the DNA end. The CDR3 has 14 amino acids. CDR1 is MNHEY and CDR2 is SMNVEV in the germline V gene (reference sequence). CDR3 loop: CASKRLDGYGTQYF. Here the CDR3 DNA reads TGTGCCAGCAAGAGACTAGACGGGTATGGGACCCAGTACTTC.